This T cell receptor (beta chain) derives from a study of shared clonotypes between healthy human individuals. TCRdb's table, derived via immunoSEQ multiplex PCR, lists solely in-frame clones and lacks some. In the table there are 600,000 or so clones, 95% to 98% of which are singletons. Selected positively for CCR7 and CD45RO-negative, naive CD8 cells excluded terminally differentiated effector memory CD45RA+ cells. J gave up 9 bases and V 4 bases, and 5 bases lay outside the gene matches. Germline V gives CDR1 SGHTA, CDR2 FQGTGA. The CDR3 has 14 residues. The specimen sequenced was naive CD8+ T cells sorted from blood. The chain recombines TRBV7-3 with TRBJ2-1; TRBD2 matches at 11 bases. This clonotype originated in a man aged 25-45 years in good health. CDR3 sequence: CASSSVTSGSEQFF. CDR3 nucleotides: TGTGCCAGCAGCTCGGTAACTAGCGGGAGTGAGCAGTTCTTC.